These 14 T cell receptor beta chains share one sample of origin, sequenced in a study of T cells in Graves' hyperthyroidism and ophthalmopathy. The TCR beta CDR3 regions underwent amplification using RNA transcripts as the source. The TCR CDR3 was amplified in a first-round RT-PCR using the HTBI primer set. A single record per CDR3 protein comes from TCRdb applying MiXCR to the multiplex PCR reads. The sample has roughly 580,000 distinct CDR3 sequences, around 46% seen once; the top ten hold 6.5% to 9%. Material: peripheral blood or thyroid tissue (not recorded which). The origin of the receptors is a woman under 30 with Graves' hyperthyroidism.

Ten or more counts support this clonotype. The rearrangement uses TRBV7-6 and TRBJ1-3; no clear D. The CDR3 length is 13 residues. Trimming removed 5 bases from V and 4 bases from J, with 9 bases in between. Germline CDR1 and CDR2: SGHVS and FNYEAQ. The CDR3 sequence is CASSTDGGNTIYF. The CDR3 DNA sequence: TGTGCCAGCAGCACGGACGGAGGAAACACCATATATTTT.

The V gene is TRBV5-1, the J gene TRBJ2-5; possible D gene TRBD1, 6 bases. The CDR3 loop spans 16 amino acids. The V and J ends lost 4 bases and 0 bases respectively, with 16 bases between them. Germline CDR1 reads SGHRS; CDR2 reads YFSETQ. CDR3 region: CASSPTGHSYQETQYF. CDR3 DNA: TGCGCCAGCAGCCCAACGGGACATTCGTACCAAGAGACCCAGTACTTC.

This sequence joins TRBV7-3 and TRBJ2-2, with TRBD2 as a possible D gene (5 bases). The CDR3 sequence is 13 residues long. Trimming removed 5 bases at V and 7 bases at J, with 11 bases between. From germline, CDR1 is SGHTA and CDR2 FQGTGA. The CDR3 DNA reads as TGTGCCAGCAGCCCCCCCCGGGGCGGGGAGCTGTTTTTT. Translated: CASSPPRGGELFF.

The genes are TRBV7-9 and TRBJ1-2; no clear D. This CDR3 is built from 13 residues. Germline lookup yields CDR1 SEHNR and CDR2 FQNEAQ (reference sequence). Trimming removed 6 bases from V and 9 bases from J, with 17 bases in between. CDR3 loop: CASSPPGAGSYTF. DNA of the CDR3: TGTGCCAGCAGTCCGCCGGGAGCCGGGAGCTACACCTTC.

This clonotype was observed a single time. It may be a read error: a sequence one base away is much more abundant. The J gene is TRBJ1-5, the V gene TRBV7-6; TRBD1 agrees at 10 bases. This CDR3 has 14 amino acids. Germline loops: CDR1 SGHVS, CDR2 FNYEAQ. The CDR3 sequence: CAGSQGTGVQPQHF. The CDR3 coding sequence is TGTGCCGGCAGCCAAGGGACAGGGGTTCAGCCCCAGCATTTT. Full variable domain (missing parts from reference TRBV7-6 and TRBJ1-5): GAGVSQSPRYKVTKRGQDVALRCDPISGHVSLYWYRQALGQGPEFLTYFNYEAQQDKSGLPNDRFSAERPEGSISTLTIQRTEQRDSAMYRCAGSQGTGVQPQHFGDGTRLSIL.

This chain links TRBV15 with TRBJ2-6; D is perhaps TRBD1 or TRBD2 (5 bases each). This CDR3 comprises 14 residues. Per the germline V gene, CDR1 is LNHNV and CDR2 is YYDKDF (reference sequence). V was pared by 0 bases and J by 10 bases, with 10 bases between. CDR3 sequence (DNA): TGTGCCACCAGCAGAGAGTTTGGGGGAAACGTCCTGACTTTC. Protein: CATSREFGGNVLTF.

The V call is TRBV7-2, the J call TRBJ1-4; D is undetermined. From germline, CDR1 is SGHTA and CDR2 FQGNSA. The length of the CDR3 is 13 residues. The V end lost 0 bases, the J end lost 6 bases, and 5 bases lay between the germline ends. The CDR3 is CASSLAWDEKLFF. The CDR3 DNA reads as TGTGCCAGCAGCTTAGCGTGGGATGAAAAACTGTTTTTT.

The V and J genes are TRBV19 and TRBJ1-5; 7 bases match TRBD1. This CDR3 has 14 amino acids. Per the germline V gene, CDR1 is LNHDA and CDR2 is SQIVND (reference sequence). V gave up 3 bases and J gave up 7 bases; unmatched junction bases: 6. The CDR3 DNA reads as TGTGCCAGTAGTATGGAGGGGGCAGGACAGCCCCAGCATTTT. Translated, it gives CASSMEGAGQPQHF.

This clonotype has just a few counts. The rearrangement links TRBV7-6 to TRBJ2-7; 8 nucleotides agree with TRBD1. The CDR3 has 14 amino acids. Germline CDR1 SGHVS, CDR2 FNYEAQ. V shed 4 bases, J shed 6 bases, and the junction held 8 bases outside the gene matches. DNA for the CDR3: TGTGCCAGCAGCTCGACAGGGGTGAGTGGCGAGCAGTACTTC. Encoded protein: CASSSTGVSGEQYF. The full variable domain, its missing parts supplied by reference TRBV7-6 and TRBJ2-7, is GAGVSQSPRYKVTKRGQDVALRCDPISGHVSLYWYRQALGQGPEFLTYFNYEAQQDKSGLPNDRFSAERPEGSISTLTIQRTEQRDSAMYRCASSSTGVSGEQYFGPGTRLTVT.

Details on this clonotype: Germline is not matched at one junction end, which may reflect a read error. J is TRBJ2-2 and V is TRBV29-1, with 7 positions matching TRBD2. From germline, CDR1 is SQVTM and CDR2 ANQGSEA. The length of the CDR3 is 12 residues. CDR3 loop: CASGTTTGELFF. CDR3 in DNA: TGTGCCAGCGGGACCACCACCGGGGAGCTGTTTTTT.

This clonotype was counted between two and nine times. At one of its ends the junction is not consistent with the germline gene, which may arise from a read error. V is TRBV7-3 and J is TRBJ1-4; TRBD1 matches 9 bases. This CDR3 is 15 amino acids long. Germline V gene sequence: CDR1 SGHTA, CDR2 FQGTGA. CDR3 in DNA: TGCGCCAGCAGTGTTCCGGGACAGGGAGGTGAAAAACTGTTTTTT. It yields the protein CASSVPGQGGEKLFF.

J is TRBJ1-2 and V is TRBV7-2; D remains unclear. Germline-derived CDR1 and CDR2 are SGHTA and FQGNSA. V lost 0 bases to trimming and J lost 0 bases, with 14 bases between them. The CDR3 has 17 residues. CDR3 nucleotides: TGTGCCAGCAGCTTAGCATTGGGCGACCCAACTAACTATGGCTACACCTTC. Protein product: CASSLALGDPTNYGYTF.

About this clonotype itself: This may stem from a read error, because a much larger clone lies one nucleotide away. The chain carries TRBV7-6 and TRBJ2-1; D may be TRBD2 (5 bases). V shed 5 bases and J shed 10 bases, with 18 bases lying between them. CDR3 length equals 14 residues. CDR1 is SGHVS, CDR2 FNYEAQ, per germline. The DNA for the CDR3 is TGTGCCAGCAGCCCGCAGAGGGCATCCTACGAGCAGTTCTTC. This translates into CASSPQRASYEQFF.

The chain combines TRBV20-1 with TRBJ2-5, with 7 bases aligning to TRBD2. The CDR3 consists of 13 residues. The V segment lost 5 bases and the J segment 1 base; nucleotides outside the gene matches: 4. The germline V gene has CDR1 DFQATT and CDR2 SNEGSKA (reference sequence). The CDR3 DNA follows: TGCAGTGCTCCTAGCGGTGCCCAAGAGACCCAGTACTTC. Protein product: CSAPSGAQETQYF.